This T cell receptor beta chain was documented in a study of PD-L1 blockade in urothelial cancer. V was shortened by 2 bases and J by 3 bases, with 11 bases between the two germline ends. The V gene's germline CDR1 is MDHEN and CDR2 SYDVKM. The CDR3 length is 14 residues. The table came from immunoSEQ multiplex PCR; TCRdb's copy has only in-frame clones and leaves some out. The top ten clones hold 12% to 15% of a sample with roughly 45,000 clones, 70% to 90% of them seen once. This specimen was PBMCs, taken around atezolizumab (anti-PD-L1) treatment. This clonotype was obtained from a woman aged 60 to 75 with urothelial cancer. J is TRBJ2-7 and V is TRBV28; a possible D gene is TRBD1 (5 bases). The CDR3 spells CASSLNPGIYEQYF. For the CDR3, the DNA is TGTGCCAGCAGTTTAAATCCAGGGATCTACGAGCAGTACTTC.